This T cell receptor (beta chain) emerged from a study of cytomegalovirus exposure and HLA in healthy donors. Study results and limitations: In a later analysis, an Asian-associated ancestry cluster reportedly showed fewer N-insertions than the approximately 670-donor mean. Confirmation was obtained in vitro that a few CMV-associated chains are specific for CMV antigens. Investigators reported approximately 170 TCR beta chains as tied to cytomegalovirus.

Details on this clone: The antigen remains unidentified.

Trimming removed 6 bases from V and 6 bases from J, with 9 bases in between. This CDR3 region has 12 residues. Germline assignment: CDR1 MNHNS and CDR2 SASEGT. A multiplex PCR was run with 60 Vbeta primers and 13 Jbeta primers. Using immunoSEQ multiplex PCR, the repertoire was profiled, and TCRdb retains in-frame clones only, with some absent. Of over 95,000 clones in the sample, around two thirds were seen once. Recording of this donor's CMV serostatus was not done. The sequencing sample was made of PBMCs. The chain is built from TRBV6-1 and TRBJ2-4; the D gene is possibly TRBD1 (5 bases). This clonotype was obtained from a human donor in good health. CDR3 region: CASRADRNIQYF. CDR3 in DNA: TGTGCCAGCAGAGCTGACAGAAACATTCAGTACTTC.